The rows below give T cell receptor beta chains drawn from one sample of a study of beta chain features in type 1 diabetes. This table comes from immunoSEQ multiplex PCR, and its TCRdb copy is limited to in-frame clones, with some not included. The sample holds hundreds of thousands of clones, over 9.5% seen once. Specimen: naive CD4+ T cells from blood. These receptors were collected from a man in his late teens or twenties in good health. Each CDR3 is given with its conserved first and last residue. A D gene is named only where the DNA matches it firmly. Clone size appears in some rows only: once, few, many, or a class for an expanded clone.

CAWSLGQGMNQYF	TGTGCCTGGAGTTTGGGACAGGGTATGAATCAGTACTTC	few	TRBJ2-7	TRBD1	TRBV30
CASRGGQGTGGNTIYF	TGTGCCAGCAGGGGGGGACAGGGAACGGGCGGAAACACCATATATTTT	few	TRBJ1-3	TRBD1	TRBV5-4
CASSLRDRGATNEKLFF	TGCGCCAGCAGCTTACGGGACAGGGGTGCAACTAATGAAAAACTGTTTTTT	few	TRBJ1-4	TRBD1	TRBV5-1
CASSQYPMGSHQETQYF	TGCGCCAGCAGCCAGTACCCCATGGGGAGCCACCAAGAGACCCAGTACTTC	few	TRBJ2-5	.	TRBV4-1
CASTQGQGARTEAFF	TGTGCCAGCACCCAGGGGCAGGGGGCGAGGACTGAAGCTTTCTTT	few	TRBJ1-1	TRBD1	TRBV28
CASSYYKRELKAFF	TGTGCCAGCAGCTATTATAAACGGGAACTTAAAGCTTTCTTT	.	TRBJ1-1	.	TRBV7-2
CASSSGVGSDTQYF	TGTGCCAGCAGCTCCGGGGTCGGGTCAGATACGCAGTATTTT	.	TRBJ2-3	.	TRBV7-3
CSETTGWNEAFF	TGCAGCGAGACGACAGGGTGGAATGAAGCTTTCTTT	.	TRBJ1-1	TRBD1	TRBV29-1
CASSLEGANPQYF	TGCGCCAGCAGCTTGGAGGGGGCTAACCCGCAGTATTTT	.	TRBJ2-3	TRBD1	TRBV5-1
CASRPSGGFTDTQYF	TGTGCCAGCAGGCCTAGCGGGGGGTTCACAGATACGCAGTATTTT	.	TRBJ2-3	TRBD2	TRBV4-2
CASSKDNYNEQFF	TGTGCCAGCAGTAAGGACAACTACAATGAGCAGTTCTTC	.	TRBJ2-1	.	TRBV6-5
CAWSRISGGALEQFF	TGTGCCTGGAGTAGGATAAGCGGGGGGGCCCTTGAGCAGTTCTTC	few	TRBJ2-1	TRBD2	TRBV30
CASSLNRAGYGYTF	TGTGCCAGCAGTTTAAACAGGGCCGGATATGGCTACACCTTC	.	TRBJ1-2	.	TRBV28
CASSLPSTGSYEQYF	TGTGCCAGCAGTTTACCCTCGACAGGCTCCTACGAGCAGTACTTC	.	TRBJ2-7	.	TRBV28
CASRSDRGILDGYTF	TGTGCCAGCAGGTCGGACAGGGGAATTCTCGATGGCTACACCTTC	.	TRBJ1-2	TRBD1	TRBV28
CASSSGVGYTF	TGTGCCAGCAGTTCGGGGGTCGGCTACACCTTC	.	TRBJ1-2	.	TRBV9
CSVVRLAGYNEQFF	TGCAGCGTTGTAAGACTAGCGGGCTACAATGAGCAGTTCTTC	.	TRBJ2-1	TRBD2	TRBV29-1
CASSPLVGDSYNEQFF	TGTGCCAGCTCACCACTGGTCGGAGACTCCTACAATGAGCAGTTCTTC	few	TRBJ2-1	.	TRBV18
CASTREQGAIDEQFF	TGCGCCAGCACCCGAGAACAGGGGGCGATCGATGAGCAGTTCTTC	few	TRBJ2-1	TRBD1	TRBV5-1
CASSSDSASTDTQYF	TGTGCCAGCAGCTCGGACAGCGCTAGCACAGATACGCAGTATTTT	few	TRBJ2-3	.	TRBV5-4
CASSLGQGRGTEAFF	TGTGCCAGCAGCTTAGGTCAGGGGAGGGGCACTGAAGCTTTCTTT	.	TRBJ1-1	.	TRBV7-2
CASSPGTSGMDEQFF	TGTGCCAGCAGCCCAGGGACTAGCGGGATGGATGAGCAGTTCTTC	.	TRBJ2-1	TRBD2	TRBV9
CAWVFYPGQGHYGYTF	TGTGCCTGGGTATTCTATCCGGGACAGGGGCACTATGGCTACACCTTC	few	TRBJ1-2	TRBD1	TRBV30
CASSESTGTEAFF	TGTGCCAGCAGTGAATCCACGGGCACTGAAGCTTTCTTT	.	TRBJ1-1	.	TRBV6-1
CATSRARLAGGQRRNEQFF	TGTGCCACCAGCAGAGCGCGACTAGCGGGAGGGCAACGCCGCAATGAGCAGTTCTTC	few	TRBJ2-1	TRBD2	TRBV15
CASSHPRRLAGVTDTQYF	TGTGCCAGCAGCCATCCCCGGCGATTAGCGGGAGTTACAGATACGCAGTATTTT	.	TRBJ2-3	TRBD2	TRBV7-9
CASSWTATTDTQYF	TGTGCCAGCAGCTGGACAGCGACCACAGATACGCAGTATTTT	.	TRBJ2-3	.	TRBV7-3
CAISETGWVYEQYF	TGTGCCATCAGTGAAACAGGATGGGTTTACGAGCAGTACTTC	once	TRBJ2-7	.	TRBV10-3
CASSPAAGNPNQPQHF	TGTGCCAGCTCACCGGCAGCGGGGAACCCCAATCAGCCCCAGCATTTT	.	TRBJ1-5	.	TRBV18
CASSRLGGGAEDEQFF	TGTGCCAGCAGCCGGCTTGGCGGGGGGGCAGAGGATGAGCAGTTCTTC	.	TRBJ2-1	TRBD2	TRBV14
CASSPRQGAANYGYTF	TGTGCCAGCAGCCCTAGACAGGGGGCGGCGAACTATGGCTACACCTTC	few	TRBJ1-2	TRBD1	TRBV9
CASSQEAIKNTEAFF	TGCGCCAGCAGCCAAGAAGCGATCAAGAACACTGAAGCTTTCTTT	.	TRBJ1-1	.	TRBV4-3
CASSSFSADTAYEQYF	TGTGCCAGCAGTTCCTTTTCGGCGGACACGGCCTACGAGCAGTACTTC	few	TRBJ2-7	.	TRBV6-5
CASSIGTNFNEQFF	TGTGCCAGCAGCATTGGGACAAATTTCAATGAGCAGTTCTTC	.	TRBJ2-1	.	TRBV21-1
CASSPRWDTLEKLFF	TGTGCCAGCAGCCCTCGTTGGGACACACTCGAAAAACTGTTTTTT	few	TRBJ1-4	.	TRBV7-9
CAIAAGDRELFF	TGTGCCATCGCAGCAGGGGACCGGGAGCTGTTTTTT	few	TRBJ2-2	.	TRBV10-3
CASSEPAASGGRYNEQFF	TGTGCCAGCAGTGAACCCGCCGCCTCCGGCGGGAGGTACAATGAGCAGTTCTTC	once	TRBJ2-1	TRBD2	TRBV6-1
CASSLTGRQPQHF	TGTGCCAGCAGCTTGACAGGGCGTCAGCCCCAGCATTTT	.	TRBJ1-5	TRBD1	TRBV6-5
CASSGTSGTYNEQFF	TGTGCCAGCAGTGGGACTAGCGGGACCTACAATGAGCAGTTCTTC	few	TRBJ2-1	TRBD2	TRBV2
CASSLGGGVAYEQYF	TGTGCCAGCAGCTTGGGCGGGGGGGTCGCCTACGAGCAGTACTTC	.	TRBJ2-7	TRBD2	TRBV5-4
CASSPDSRHGYTF	TGTGCCAGTAGTCCGGACAGCAGGCATGGCTACACCTTC	.	TRBJ1-2	.	TRBV19
CASSYSGGGSSYEQYF	TGTGCCAGCAGTTACTCTGGCGGGGGTAGCTCCTACGAGCAGTACTTC	.	TRBJ2-7	TRBD2	TRBV6-5
CASRRDLTAQYF	TGTGCCAGCAGGCGGGACCTCACGGCGCAGTATTTT	.	TRBJ2-3	.	TRBV2
CASSLGTSGSSTDTQYF	TGTGCCAGCAGCTTAGGGACTAGCGGTTCTAGCACAGATACGCAGTATTTT	.	TRBJ2-3	TRBD2	TRBV7-2
CASSSGTSGETQYF	TGTGCCAGCAGCTCCGGGACTAGCGGAGAGACCCAGTACTTC	few	TRBJ2-5	TRBD2	TRBV7-3
CASSSDRGQPQHF	TGTGCCAGCAGCTCAGACAGGGGGCAGCCCCAGCATTTT	.	TRBJ1-5	TRBD1	TRBV9
CASSLEGASSYEQYF	TGCGCCAGCAGCTTGGAGGGGGCGAGCTCCTACGAGCAGTACTTC	.	TRBJ2-7	TRBD1	TRBV5-1
CASSQGRLAGQETQYF	TGCGCCAGCAGCCAAGGGCGACTAGCGGGACAAGAGACCCAGTACTTC	.	TRBJ2-5	TRBD2	TRBV4-3
CASSETGGRPEAFF	TGTGCCAGCAGTGAGACAGGGGGTCGGCCTGAAGCTTTCTTT	.	TRBJ1-1	TRBD1	TRBV2
CASSLGSDYGYTF	TGTGCCAGCTCACTAGGCAGCGACTATGGCTACACCTTC	few	TRBJ1-2	.	TRBV18
CSVETGGYEQYF	TGCAGCGTTGAAACAGGGGGGTACGAGCAGTACTTC	.	TRBJ2-7	TRBD1	TRBV29-1